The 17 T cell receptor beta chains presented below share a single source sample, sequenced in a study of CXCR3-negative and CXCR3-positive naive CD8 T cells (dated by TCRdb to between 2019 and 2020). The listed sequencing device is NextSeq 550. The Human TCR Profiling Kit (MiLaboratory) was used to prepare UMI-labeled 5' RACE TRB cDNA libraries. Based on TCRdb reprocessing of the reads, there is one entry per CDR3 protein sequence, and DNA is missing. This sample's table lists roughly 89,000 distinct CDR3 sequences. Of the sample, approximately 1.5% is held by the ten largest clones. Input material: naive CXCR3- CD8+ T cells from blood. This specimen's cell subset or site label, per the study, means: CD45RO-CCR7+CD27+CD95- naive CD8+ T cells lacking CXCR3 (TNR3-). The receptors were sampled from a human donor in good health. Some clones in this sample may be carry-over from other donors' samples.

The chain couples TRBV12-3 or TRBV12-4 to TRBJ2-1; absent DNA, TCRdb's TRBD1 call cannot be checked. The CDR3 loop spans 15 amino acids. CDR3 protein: CASSRPGTINNEQFF.

The CDR3 sequence: CASRRSGATGNTIYF. J is TRBJ1-3 and V is TRBV12-3 or TRBV12-4. This CDR3 is built from 15 residues.

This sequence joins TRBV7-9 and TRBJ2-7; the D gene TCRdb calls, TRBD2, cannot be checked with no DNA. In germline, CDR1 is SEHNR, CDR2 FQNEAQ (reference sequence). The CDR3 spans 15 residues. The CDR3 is CASSLGALDSLEQYF.

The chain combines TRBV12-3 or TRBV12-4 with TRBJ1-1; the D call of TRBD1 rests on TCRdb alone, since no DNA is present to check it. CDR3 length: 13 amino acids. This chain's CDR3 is CASSSWETGAAFF.

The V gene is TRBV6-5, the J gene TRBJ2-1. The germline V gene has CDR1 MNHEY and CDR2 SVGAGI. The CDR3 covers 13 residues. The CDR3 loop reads CASSTDRLNEQFF.

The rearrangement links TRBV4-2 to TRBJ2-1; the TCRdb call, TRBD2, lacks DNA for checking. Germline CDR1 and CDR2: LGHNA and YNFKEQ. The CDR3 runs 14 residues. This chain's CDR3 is CASSQGGRDNEQFF.

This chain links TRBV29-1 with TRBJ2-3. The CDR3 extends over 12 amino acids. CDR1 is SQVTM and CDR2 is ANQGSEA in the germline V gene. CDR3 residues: CSVDGVLDTQYF.

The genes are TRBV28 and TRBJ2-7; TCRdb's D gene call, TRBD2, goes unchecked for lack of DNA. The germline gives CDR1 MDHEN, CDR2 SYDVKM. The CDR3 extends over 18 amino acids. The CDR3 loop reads CASSSQRGLAGVSYEQYF.

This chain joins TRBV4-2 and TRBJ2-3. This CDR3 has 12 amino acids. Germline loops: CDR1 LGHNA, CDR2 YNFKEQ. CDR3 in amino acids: CASSQHGDTQYF.

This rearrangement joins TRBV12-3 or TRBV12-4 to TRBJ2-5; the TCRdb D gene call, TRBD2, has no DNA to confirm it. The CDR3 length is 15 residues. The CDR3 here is CASSSGLAVWETQYF.

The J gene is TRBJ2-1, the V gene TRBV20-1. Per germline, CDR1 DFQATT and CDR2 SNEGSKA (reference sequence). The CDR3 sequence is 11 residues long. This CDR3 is CSARFYNEQFF.

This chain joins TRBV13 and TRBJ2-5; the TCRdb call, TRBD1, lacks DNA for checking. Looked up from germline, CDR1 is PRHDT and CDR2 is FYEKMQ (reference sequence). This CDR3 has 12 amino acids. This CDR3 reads CASRGDTKTQYF.

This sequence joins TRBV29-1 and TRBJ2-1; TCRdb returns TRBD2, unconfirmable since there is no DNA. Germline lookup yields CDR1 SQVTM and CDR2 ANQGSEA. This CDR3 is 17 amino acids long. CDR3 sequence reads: CSVDGGGTSGWLNEQFF.

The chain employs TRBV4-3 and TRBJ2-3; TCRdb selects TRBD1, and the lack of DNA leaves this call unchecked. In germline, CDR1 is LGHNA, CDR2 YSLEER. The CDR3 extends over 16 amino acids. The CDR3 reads CASSQNRDTNTDTQYF.

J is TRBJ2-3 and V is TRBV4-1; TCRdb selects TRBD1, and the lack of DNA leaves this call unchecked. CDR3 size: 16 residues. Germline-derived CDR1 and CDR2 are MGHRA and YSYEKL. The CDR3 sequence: CASSPKRGASTDTQYF.

The CDR3 is CASSKTGNTEAFF. The chain uses TRBV12-3 or TRBV12-4 and TRBJ1-1; absent DNA, TCRdb's TRBD1 call cannot be checked. The CDR3 contains 13 residues.

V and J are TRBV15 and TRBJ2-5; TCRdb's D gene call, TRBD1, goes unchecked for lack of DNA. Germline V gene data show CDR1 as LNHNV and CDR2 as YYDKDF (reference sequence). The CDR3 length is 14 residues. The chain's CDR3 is CATSRGWTEETQYF.